These 9 T cell receptor beta chains share one sample of origin, sequenced in a study of blood T cell repertoires in COVID-19. Generated by immunoSEQ multiplex PCR, the TCRdb table keeps only in-frame clones and is missing some. Of approximately 300,000 clones in the sample, around 89% were seen once. Material: peripheral blood. These receptors were collected from a young man with acute or convalescent COVID-19.

The chain joins TRBV6-5 to TRBJ2-7, with D uncertain. The CDR3 loop spans 14 amino acids. Trimming took 6 bases from V and 0 from J, leaving 12 bases between them. From germline, CDR1 is MNHEY and CDR2 SVGAGI. The CDR3 region has the DNA TGTGCCAGCAGAGGCCGAGGTTTCTCCTACGAGCAGTACTTC. Protein product: CASRGRGFSYEQYF.

The chain carries TRBV6-5 and TRBJ1-2; a weak D match, TRBD1 (5 bases). V was trimmed by 6 bases and J by 2 bases, leaving 10 bases between them. The CDR3 covers 13 residues. Germline values: CDR1 MNHEY, CDR2 SVGAGI. Written as DNA, the CDR3 is TGTGCCAGCAGAAGCAGGGAAAACTATGGCTACACCTTC. The encoded protein is CASRSRENYGYTF.

This chain connects TRBV5-1 to TRBJ2-1; tentative D call: TRBD2 (6 bases). Trimming pared 3 bases from V and 1 base from J, leaving 14 bases between. Germline CDR1 is SGHRS and CDR2 is YFSETQ. The CDR3 is 16 amino acids. In DNA form, the CDR3 reads TGCGCCAGCAGCTCCCAAAGCGGGTCTTCCTACAATGAGCAGTTCTTC. Its translation is CASSSQSGSSYNEQFF.

This sequence joins TRBV27 and TRBJ2-7; TRBD1 agrees at 8 bases. The V gene's germline CDR1 is MNHEY and CDR2 SMNVEV (reference sequence). V lost 6 bases to trimming and J lost 2 bases; unmatched junction nucleotides: 6. This CDR3 contains 14 residues. The CDR3 coding sequence is TGTGCCAGCAGAACCCCAGGGGGCCCCTACGAGCAGTACTTC. It translates to CASRTPGGPYEQYF.

This clone is a singleton in its sample. The rearrangement joins TRBV7-8 to TRBJ1-5; D not certain. The V and J ends lost 4 bases and 0 bases respectively, with 16 bases between them. The CDR3 has 17 amino acids. Per the germline V gene, CDR1 is SGHVS and CDR2 is FQNEAQ. CDR3 residues: CASSSRERAYSNQPQHF. The CDR3 bases are TGTGCCAGCAGCTCCCGGGAAAGGGCCTATAGCAATCAGCCCCAGCATTTT.

The chain links TRBV19 to TRBJ1-5; no reliable D call. The CDR3 loop spans 14 amino acids. V dropped 4 bases and J dropped 4 bases, with 11 bases sitting between them. Per germline, CDR1 LNHDA and CDR2 SQIVND (reference sequence). The CDR3 DNA reads as TGTGCCAGTAGTACAGGACGGACTAATCAGCCCCAGCATTTT. Its translation is CASSTGRTNQPQHF.

DNA of the CDR3: TGTGCCACCAGCAGGCGCCCGGGACAGGGGTCCTACAATGAGCAGTTCTTC. Translated, it gives CATSRRPGQGSYNEQFF. The V and J genes are TRBV15 and TRBJ2-1, with 10 bases that match TRBD1. Trimming took 3 bases from V and 1 from J; bases not matched to a gene: 6. From germline, CDR1 is LNHNV and CDR2 YYDKDF (reference sequence). The CDR3 has 17 amino acids.

The V call is TRBV5-1, the J call TRBJ1-6; 7 positions match TRBD1. Per the germline V gene, CDR1 is SGHRS and CDR2 is YFSETQ. Germline trimming cut 4 bases from V and 0 bases from J; bases unmatched to any gene: 7. The CDR3 consists of 17 residues. CDR3 sequence: CASSATGWDSYNSPLHF. For the CDR3, the DNA is TGCGCCAGCAGCGCGACAGGGTGGGACTCCTATAATTCACCCCTCCACTTT.

The chain has TRBV5-1 and TRBJ2-5; 16 bases fit TRBD2. CDR3 length equals 16 residues. CDR1 SGHRS and CDR2 YFSETQ come from the germline V gene. The V segment lost 3 bases and the J segment 5 bases; nucleotides outside the gene matches: 4. The CDR3 DNA reads TGCGCCAGCAGCTCGGGACTAGCGGGGGGGCTGGAGACCCAGTACTTC. As protein: CASSSGLAGGLETQYF.